These T cell receptor beta chains were read from a single sample in a study of T cell changes during pregnancy in multiple sclerosis. Profiling relied on immunoSEQ multiplex PCR, and the TCRdb table lists in-frame clones only, not all of them. The data show tens of thousands of clones, 85% to 95% seen once. The source was CD4+ T cells from peripheral blood mononuclear cells, collected in the third trimester of pregnancy. All receptors come from a female donor with multiple sclerosis, enrolled in a pregnancy study. Each CDR3 is given with its conserved first and last residue. Fields, in order: D gene, clone size, V gene, J gene, CDR3 protein, CDR3 DNA. D genes are given only for firm matches. Part of the rows lack a size; the others show once, few, many or a class for expanded clones.

>.|few|TRBV5-1|TRBJ1-4
CASSLTGTNEKLFF
TGCGCCAGCAGCTTGACAGGGACTAATGAAAAACTGTTTTTT
>.|.|TRBV29-1|TRBJ2-2
CSVRTEMNTGELFF
TGCAGCGTTCGGACAGAGATGAACACCGGGGAGCTGTTTTTT
>.|.|TRBV7-8|TRBJ2-1
CASSLGGHFSYNEQFF
TGTGCCAGCAGCTTAGGGGGACATTTCTCCTACAATGAGCAGTTCTTC
>.|.|TRBV7-9|TRBJ2-7
CASSLVPGEQYF
TGTGCCAGCAGCTTAGTCCCGGGCGAGCAGTACTTC
>.|.|TRBV13|TRBJ1-4
CASSSRSPATNEKLFF
TGTGCCAGCAGCTCCAGATCCCCCGCAACTAATGAAAAACTGTTTTTT
>TRBD2|once|TRBV15|TRBJ2-7
CATSKVPLAGRLRSSYEQYF
TGTGCCACCAGCAAAGTACCTCTAGCGGGAAGACTTAGGAGCTCCTACGAGCAGTACTTC
>TRBD2|.|TRBV5-4|TRBJ2-1
CASSLELAKNEQFF
TGTGCCAGCAGCTTGGAACTAGCGAAAAATGAGCAGTTCTTC
>TRBD1|.|TRBV30|TRBJ1-2
CAWIRQGGGYTF
TGTGCCTGGATCAGACAGGGAGGAGGCTACACCTTC
>TRBD2|.|TRBV7-8|TRBJ2-3
CASSLGVAGGFGTDTQYF
TGTGCCAGCAGCTTAGGGGTAGCGGGAGGGTTTGGGACAGATACGCAGTATTTT
>TRBD2|once|TRBV6-1|TRBJ2-2
CASSREFTGELFF
TGTGCCAGCTCGCGGGAGTTCACCGGGGAGCTGTTTTTT
>TRBD2|.|TRBV5-4|TRBJ2-7
CASSLGGTSGFGEQYF
TGTGCCAGCAGCTTGGGGGGGACTAGCGGGTTCGGCGAGCAGTACTTC
>TRBD2|.|TRBV7-6|TRBJ2-7
CASSLTSGGTYEQYF
TGTGCCAGCAGCCTGACTAGCGGGGGCACCTACGAGCAGTACTTC
>TRBD2|once|TRBV6-1|TRBJ2-5
CASSDSIGGLGETQYF
TGTGCCAGCAGTGATAGTATCGGGGGGTTGGGAGAGACCCAGTACTTC
>TRBD1|.|TRBV28|TRBJ1-2
CASSLSDRGTYGYTF
TGTGCCAGCAGTTTATCAGACAGGGGGACCTATGGCTACACCTTC
>.|.|TRBV11-2|TRBJ1-1
CASSLERGTEAFF
TGTGCCAGCAGCTTAGAAAGGGGGACTGAAGCTTTCTTT
>TRBD2|.|TRBV29-1|TRBJ2-1
CSVGLAGFYEQFF
TGCAGCGTTGGACTAGCGGGATTCTATGAGCAGTTCTTC
>TRBD2|.|TRBV5-1|TRBJ2-5
CASSLAGTSGEETQYF
TGCGCCAGCAGCTTGGCCGGGACTAGCGGGGAAGAGACCCAGTACTTC
>TRBD1|once|TRBV19|TRBJ2-7
CASSLTGAHEQYF
TGTGCCAGTAGCCTAACAGGGGCCCACGAGCAGTACTTC
>TRBD1|.|TRBV6-6|TRBJ1-1
CASVGQVNTEAFF
TGTGCCAGCGTGGGACAGGTGAACACTGAAGCTTTCTTT
>.|.|TRBV5-1|TRBJ2-2
CASSLGPGHPNTGELFF
TGCGCCAGCAGCTTGGGCCCCGGACATCCCAACACCGGGGAGCTGTTTTTT
>TRBD1|.|TRBV5-6|TRBJ1-1
CASSLRGPAGGAFF
TGTGCCAGCAGCTTGCGGGGGCCCGCAGGGGGAGCTTTCTTT
>.|.|TRBV5-6|TRBJ2-5
CASRGPVQTQYF
TGTGCCAGCAGGGGGCCCGTACAGACCCAGTACTTC
>.|.|TRBV28|TRBJ1-2
CASKRQLSGYTF
TGTGCCAGCAAAAGACAGCTCAGTGGCTACACCTTC
>.|.|TRBV15|TRBJ2-7
CATSRDGAGDEQYF
TGTGCCACCAGCAGAGATGGGGCAGGGGACGAGCAGTACTTC
>TRBD2|.|TRBV27|TRBJ2-5
CASSWGGVAETQYF
TGTGCCAGTTCTTGGGGAGGGGTGGCAGAGACCCAGTACTTC
>TRBD1|once|TRBV5-1|TRBJ2-5
CASSYWTGQETQYF
TGCGCCAGCAGCTATTGGACAGGACAAGAGACCCAGTACTTC
>TRBD2|.|TRBV5-1|TRBJ2-3
CASSFSVAGGPTDTQYF
TGCGCCAGCAGCTTTTCGGTAGCGGGAGGGCCCACAGATACGCAGTATTTT
>.|.|TRBV5-1|TRBJ2-1
CASSPRLGTGDNEQFF
TGCGCCAGCAGCCCCCGACTAGGGACCGGAGACAATGAGCAGTTCTTC
>TRBD1|.|TRBV6-5|TRBJ1-5
CASGETGGNQPQHF
TGTGCCAGCGGCGAGACAGGGGGCAATCAGCCCCAGCATTTT
>.|.|TRBV27|TRBJ2-3
CASSPGGTDTQYF
TGTGCCAGCAGTCCAGGGGGCACAGATACGCAGTATTTT
>.|once|TRBV6-5|TRBJ2-3
CASSLMGGATDTQYF
TGTGCCAGCAGCCTAATGGGGGGAGCTACAGATACGCAGTATTTT
>.|.|TRBV29-1|TRBJ2-5
CSVDHFQETQYF
TGCAGCGTTGACCACTTCCAAGAGACCCAGTACTTC
>.|few|TRBV7-8|TRBJ2-7
CASSILRGSYEQYF
TGTGCCAGCAGCATACTAAGGGGCTCCTACGAGCAGTACTTC
>.|.|TRBV25-1|TRBJ1-1
CASSYGMNTEAFF
TGTGCCAGCAGCTACGGTATGAACACTGAAGCTTTCTTT
>.|.|TRBV5-6|TRBJ2-7
CASSPQGEQYF
TGTGCCAGCAGCCCCCAGGGGGAGCAGTACTTC
>.|.|TRBV7-7|TRBJ2-2
CASSLVSGNTGELFF
TGTGCTAGCAGCTTAGTTAGCGGAAACACCGGGGAGCTGTTTTTT
>.|.|TRBV5-1|TRBJ2-1
CASSTVSTSNNEQFF
TGCGCCAGCTCAACGGTGTCCACCTCAAACAATGAGCAGTTCTTC
>.|.|TRBV9|TRBJ2-3
CASSAEVGRDTQYF
TGTGCCAGCAGCGCCGAGGTGGGGAGGGATACGCAGTATTTT
>.|once|TRBV9|TRBJ1-4
CASSVGAGSDNEKLFF
TGTGCCAGCAGCGTAGGAGCAGGGTCGGATAATGAAAAACTGTTTTTT
>.|.|TRBV14|TRBJ2-5
CASSQGAVGPPERETQYF
TGTGCCAGCAGCCAAGGAGCGGTCGGACCACCGGAGCGGGAGACCCAGTACTTC
>.|.|TRBV28|TRBJ2-7
CASSFGGTGYEQYF
TGTGCCAGCAGTTTCGGGGGAACTGGTTACGAGCAGTACTTC
>TRBD2|once|TRBV4-1|TRBJ2-3
CASSQESPSGSHSFTDTQYF
TGCGCCAGCAGCCAAGAATCACCTAGCGGGAGCCATAGTTTCACAGATACGCAGTATTTT
>TRBD2|.|TRBV19|TRBJ2-7
CASSMTGGSSYEQYF
TGTGCCAGTAGTATGACGGGAGGAAGCTCCTACGAGCAGTACTTC
>.|.|TRBV27|TRBJ2-7
CASSLTGLGAYEQYF
TGTGCCAGCAGTCTGACGGGGTTGGGGGCATACGAGCAGTACTTC
>.|.|TRBV19|TRBJ1-1
CASRTTALTEAFF
TGTGCCAGTAGGACTACAGCGCTCACTGAAGCTTTCTTT
>.|.|TRBV5-1|TRBJ2-5
CASSRGQETQYF
TGCGCCAGCAGCAGGGGCCAAGAGACCCAGTACTTC
>TRBD2|.|TRBV6-5|TRBJ2-5
CASGGGLAGGETQYF
TGTGCCAGCGGGGGGGGGCTAGCGGGAGGGGAGACCCAGTACTTC
>TRBD1|.|TRBV28|TRBJ1-2
CASRGTVNYGYTF
TGTGCCAGTAGGGGGACAGTTAACTATGGCTACACCTTC
>.|.|TRBV5-1|TRBJ1-2
CASSLMGGHRYGYTF
TGCGCCAGCAGCTTGATGGGGGGGCATCGGTATGGCTACACCTTC
>TRBD1|.|TRBV25-1|TRBJ2-4
CASTPTGTTIQYF
TGTGCCAGCACTCCGACAGGGACGACCATTCAGTACTTC
>TRBD1|.|TRBV9|TRBJ1-4
CASSVGVGTVEKLFF
TGTGCCAGCAGCGTAGGGGTAGGGACAGTCGAAAAACTGTTTTTT
>.|.|TRBV27|TRBJ2-1
CASSMTGYNEQFF
TGTGCCAGCAGTATGACAGGCTACAATGAGCAGTTCTTC
>.|once|TRBV20-1|TRBJ1-4
CSASYNEKLFF
TGCAGTGCTAGTTATAATGAAAAACTGTTTTTT